The 7 T cell receptor beta chains in this list originate from one sample, sequenced in a study of blood T cell repertoires in COVID-19. Method: immunoSEQ multiplex PCR; TCRdb's copy keeps in-frame clones and lacks some. The sample has some 430,000 clones, around 91% seen once; the top ten hold about 0.57%. Sequencing was performed on PBMCs or T cells enriched from blood (not recorded which). The origin of the receptors is a man in his late teens or twenties who had recovered from COVID-19.

The rearrangement joins TRBV18 to TRBJ2-1; 8 positions match TRBD1. Per the germline V gene, CDR1 is KGHSH and CDR2 is LQKENI. Trimming at V came to 6 bases and at J to 10 bases, leaving 11 bases not matched to a gene. The CDR3 totals 14 residues. CDR3 sequence: CASSASQGAWEQFF. The CDR3 DNA reads TGTGCCAGCTCGGCGAGCCAGGGGGCTTGGGAGCAGTTCTTC.

V usage is TRBV20-1 and J usage is TRBJ2-5, with D hard to call. The CDR3 is made up of 10 amino acids. Germline V gives CDR1 DFQATT, CDR2 SNEGSKA (reference sequence). With 4 bases removed from V and 5 bases from J, the gap between germline ends came to 5 bases. The CDR3 loop is CSATLETQYF. CDR3 sequence (DNA): TGCAGTGCTACGTTGGAGACCCAGTACTTC.

In this sample, this clone turned up once. DNA for the CDR3: TGCGCCAGCAGCTTGGCCGCAGTGTCTAGCGGGAGGCCAGATACGCAGTATTTT. Its protein is CASSLAAVSSGRPDTQYF. The rearrangement uses TRBV5-1 and TRBJ2-3, with 11 bases lining up with TRBD2. The CDR3 has 18 amino acids. The germline CDR1 and CDR2 sequences are SGHRS and YFSETQ. With V trimmed by 0 bases and J by 4 bases, 10 bases remained unmatched.

This chain uses TRBV3-1 (or the pseudogene TRBV3-2) with TRBJ1-2, with D perhaps matching TRBD1 (6 bases). V was pared by 1 base and J by 4 bases, with 19 bases between. Germline V CDR1 and CDR2: LGHDT, YNNKEL (reference sequence). This CDR3 spans 17 amino acids. CDR3 nucleotides: TGTGCCAGCAGCCAAGCTTACTACAGGGTAGATACCTATGGCTACACCTTC. It specifies CASSQAYYRVDTYGYTF.

V usage is TRBV4-1 and J usage is TRBJ1-5; 8 positions match TRBD1. J was trimmed by 7 bases and V by 3 bases; bases with no gene match: 11. Germline V gene data show CDR1 as MGHRA and CDR2 as YSYEKL. The CDR3 is made up of 16 amino acids. CDR3 DNA: TGCGCCAGCAGCCAGGGAGGGGACAGGTCCTTCCAGCCCCAGCATTTT. Protein sequence: CASSQGGDRSFQPQHF.

The rearrangement links TRBV6-5 to TRBJ1-2; no clear D gene. V was shortened by 4 bases and J by 3 bases, with 9 bases between the two germline ends. This CDR3 region has 13 residues. The germline CDR1 and CDR2 sequences are MNHEY and SVGAGI. In nucleotides, the CDR3 is TGTGCCAGCAGTTCAACAAACGACTATGGCTACACCTTC. Translating it yields CASSSTNDYGYTF.

This clone was observed a single time. This chain uses TRBV5-1 with TRBJ1-4, with D perhaps matching TRBD1 (6 bases). Trimming shortened V by 6 bases and J by 3 bases, and 12 bases separated the two germline ends. This CDR3 comprises 14 residues. Germline values: CDR1 SGHRS, CDR2 YFSETQ. CDR3 sequence (DNA): TGCGCCAGCACCAAGGGGGGGGCTAATGAAAAACTGTTTTTT. It encodes CASTKGGANEKLFF.